This TCR beta chain was profiled in a study of a mutant IDH1 vaccine in newly diagnosed glioma. Study-level information: There were eight vaccinations for patients, given in weeks 1, 3, 5, 7, 11, 15, 19 and 23.

The CDR3 totals 14 residues. The germline V gene encodes CDR1 SGHTA and CDR2 FQGTGA. V was clipped by 2 bases and J by 0 bases, with 7 bases between them. The time point: week 5, during vaccination. It was 300 ug of mutant IDH1 20-mer peptide that made up each vaccine dose, given with topical imiquimod. For this clone: Its target is unknown.

The protocol was immunoSEQ multiplex PCR, while the TCRdb copy is restricted to in-frame clones and leaves out a portion. The sample shows 50,000 to 75,000 clones, roughly four fifths of them seen only once. The V and J genes are TRBV7-3 and TRBJ1-1; no clear D gene. Specimen: PBMCs, collected from a glioma patient whose treatment included an IDH1 peptide vaccine. This sequence originates from a woman between 50 and 59 years old with glioma. CDR3 amino acids: CASSLGSMNTEAFF. The DNA for the CDR3 is TGTGCCAGCAGCTTAGGCAGCATGAACACTGAAGCTTTCTTT.